This paragraph reports one T cell receptor (beta chain). Its antigen is currently unknown. These data come from a study of early T cells in non-severe SARS-CoV-2 infection. About the research overall: Chains from this unsorted whole-blood bulk RNA could not be paired. Points from the study as a whole: Database matching using VDJdb favored anti-spike CD8 responses, with private and CD4 specificities left missing.

This CDR3 is 11 amino acids long. The germline gives CDR1 SGHTA, CDR2 FQGNSA. V shed 4 bases and J shed 8 bases, with 9 bases lying between them. Attached unique molecular identifiers marked individual cDNA molecules. Via MiXCR, TCRdb re-called the 5' RACE reads, giving one row per CDR3 protein. The sample lists roughly 58,000 distinct CDR3 sequences, roughly 12% occurring once. The chain recombines TRBV7-2 with TRBJ2-7; D is uncertain. Sequenced: whole blood. This receptor was obtained from an adult who was a healthcare worker with PCR-confirmed SARS-CoV-2 infection or an uninfected control (not recorded which). For the CDR3, the DNA is TGTGCCAGCAGCTCCGCATTCCAGCAGTACTTC. This encodes CASSSAFQQYF.